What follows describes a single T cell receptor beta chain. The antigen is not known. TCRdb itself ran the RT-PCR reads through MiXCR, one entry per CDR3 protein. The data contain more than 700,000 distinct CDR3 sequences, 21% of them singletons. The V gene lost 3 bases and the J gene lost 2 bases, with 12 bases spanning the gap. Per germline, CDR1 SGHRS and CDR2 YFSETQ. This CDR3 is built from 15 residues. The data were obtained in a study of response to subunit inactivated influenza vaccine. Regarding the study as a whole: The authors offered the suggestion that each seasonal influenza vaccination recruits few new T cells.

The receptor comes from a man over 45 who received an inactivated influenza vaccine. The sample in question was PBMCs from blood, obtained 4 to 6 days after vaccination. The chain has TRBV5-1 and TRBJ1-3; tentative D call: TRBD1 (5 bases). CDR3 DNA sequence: TGCGCCAGCAGCTCGCAGGGAGGGGCTGGAAACACCATATATTTT. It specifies CASSSQGGAGNTIYF.